This is a list of T cell receptor beta chains from one sample in a study of T-cell reconstitution after alpha-beta-depleted transplantation in children. TCRdb re-called the PCR reads with MiXCR, one entry per CDR3 protein. This table holds 450,000 to 550,000 distinct CDR3 sequences, approximately 10% found once. The sequenced sample was PBMCs, mostly from graft donor cells, obtained 180 days after TCRalphabeta/CD19-depleted stem cell transplant. The receptors stem from a female patient aged 2 to 10 who had a stem cell transplant for aplastic anemia, so the T cells may come from the graft donor. Each CDR3 is given without its conserved first and last residue.

>TRBJ1-1|TRBV7-9
ASSLHGGDGEAF
>TRBJ1-5|TRBV12-3/TRBV12-4
ASSPSWGLEPQH
>TRBJ2-2|TRBV9
ASSAQGNTGELF
>TRBJ2-3|TRBV5-1
ASSNAGLGDTDTQY
>TRBJ2-1|TRBV20-1
SPLGSSYEQF
>TRBJ1-1|TRBV7-2
ASSTGVLNTEAF
>TRBJ2-2|TRBV27
ASSFLGPVANTGELF
>TRBJ1-2|TRBV5-6
ASSSGNWTENYGYT
>TRBJ1-1|TRBV11-2
ASSLAWTGPNTEAF
>TRBJ1-4|TRBV20-1
SAHWMGGTNEKLF
>TRBJ2-3|TRBV29-1
SVGLDYTNTQY
>TRBJ2-7|TRBV14
ASSQVRDRYEQY
>TRBJ1-2|TRBV10-3
AISEGQGHSYGYT
>TRBJ2-1|TRBV7-2
ASSPTRSFFNEQF
>TRBJ1-1|TRBV7-8
ASSYGRDLGAF
>TRBJ1-1|TRBV18
ASSRVLGDTEAF
>TRBJ1-2|TRBV7-2
ASSLWGWNYGYT
>TRBJ1-3|TRBV21-1
ASSIQGQMRGNTIY
>TRBJ2-3|TRBV28
ASSWTGKAVKTDTQY
>TRBJ1-2|TRBV7-9
ASSLALANYGYT
>TRBJ1-1|TRBV20-1
SARLQGAWNTEAF
>TRBJ2-2|TRBV11-1
ASSLTPMDGYTNTGELF
>TRBJ2-5|TRBV12-3/TRBV12-4
ASSLRRAFQETQY
>TRBJ1-6|TRBV29-1
SAGDPNSPLH
>TRBJ2-2|TRBV20-1
SARGDRGPGELF
>TRBJ2-2|TRBV15
ATSRDGVRGTGELF
>TRBJ1-1|TRBV19
ASSIKVRGHRNTEAF
>TRBJ2-1|TRBV18
ASSPNGGFPYNEQF
>TRBJ1-2|TRBV13
ASSLELPYGYT
>TRBJ1-5|TRBV28
ASRIVSNQPQH
>TRBJ2-5|TRBV28
ASYEGAGTQY
>TRBJ1-1|TRBV7-2
ASSLRQGRLSTEAF
>TRBJ2-1|TRBV28
ASRPVQLSYNEQF
>TRBJ2-3|TRBV12-3/TRBV12-4
ASTLGTSGDTQY
>TRBJ2-3|TRBV7-2
ATRPGDTDTQY
>TRBJ2-1|TRBV10-3
AIRGDYNEQF
>TRBJ2-3|TRBV29-1
SVVGGGLAGGTDTQY
>TRBJ1-5|TRBV12-3/TRBV12-4
ASSLRRWTEGQPQH
>TRBJ2-4|TRBV10-3
AISESRLARGIQY
>TRBJ2-1|TRBV24-1
ATSEVLGQGARSYNEQF
>TRBJ2-2|TRBV29-1
SVGRLVTGELF
>TRBJ1-3|TRBV11-2
ASSLEGAAVRNTIY